This T cell receptor (beta chain) originates from a study of blood T cell repertoires in COVID-19. About the research overall: Specimens from acute and convalescent COVID-19 originated in the United States, Italy and Spain. In each case, the material was cDNA or gDNA derived from T cells, B-cell-depleted T cells, or PBMCs.

Profiling relied on immunoSEQ multiplex PCR, and the TCRdb table lists in-frame clones only, not all of them. The sample holds about 200,000 clones, roughly 90% seen once. Sequenced sample: peripheral blood. The receptor was isolated from a middle-aged woman who had recovered from COVID-19.

The CDR3 DNA reads as TGTGCCAGCACCCGATTCGGGGAATCTAGCACAGATACGCAGTATTTT. This sequence encodes CASTRFGESSTDTQYF. The chain combines TRBV7-9 with TRBJ2-3, with D possibly being TRBD2 (5 bases). Germline CDR1 is SEHNR and CDR2 is FQNEAQ (reference sequence). There are 16 residues in the CDR3. V was trimmed by 7 bases and J by 0 bases, leaving 17 bases between them.